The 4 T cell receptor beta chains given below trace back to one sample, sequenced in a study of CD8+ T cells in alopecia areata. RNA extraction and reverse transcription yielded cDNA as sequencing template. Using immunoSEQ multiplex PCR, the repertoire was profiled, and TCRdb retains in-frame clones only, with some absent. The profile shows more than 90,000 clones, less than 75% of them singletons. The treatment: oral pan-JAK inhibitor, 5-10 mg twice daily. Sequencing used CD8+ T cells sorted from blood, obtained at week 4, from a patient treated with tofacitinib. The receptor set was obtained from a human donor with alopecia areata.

The CDR3 nucleotides read TGTGCCAGCAGTTTATCAACGGGGCAAACCTACGAGCAGTACTTC. Its protein is CASSLSTGQTYEQYF. The genes are TRBV27 and TRBJ2-7; D is perhaps TRBD1 or TRBD2 (5 bases each). CDR1 is MNHEY, CDR2 SMNVEV, per germline (reference sequence). Trimming stripped 0 bases from V and 2 bases from J, with 11 bases between. The CDR3 has 15 amino acids.

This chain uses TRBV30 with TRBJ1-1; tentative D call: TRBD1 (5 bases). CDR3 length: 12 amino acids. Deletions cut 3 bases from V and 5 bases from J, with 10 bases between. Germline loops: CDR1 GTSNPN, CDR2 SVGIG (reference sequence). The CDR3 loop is CAWSAGSTEAFF. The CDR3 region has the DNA TGTGCCTGGAGCGCAGGGTCTACTGAAGCTTTCTTT.

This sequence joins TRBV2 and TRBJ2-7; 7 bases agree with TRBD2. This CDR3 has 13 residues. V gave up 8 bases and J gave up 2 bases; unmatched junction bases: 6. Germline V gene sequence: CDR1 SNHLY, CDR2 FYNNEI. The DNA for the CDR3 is TGTGCCAGCCTAGCGGACACAACCTACGAGCAGTACTTC. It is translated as CASLADTTYEQYF. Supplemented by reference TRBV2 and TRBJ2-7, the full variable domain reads EPEVTQTPSHQVTQMGQEVILRCVPISNHLYFYWYRQILGQKVEFLVSFYNNEISEKSEIFDDQFSVERPDGSNFTLKIRSTKLEDSAMYFCASLADTTYEQYFGPGTRLTVT.

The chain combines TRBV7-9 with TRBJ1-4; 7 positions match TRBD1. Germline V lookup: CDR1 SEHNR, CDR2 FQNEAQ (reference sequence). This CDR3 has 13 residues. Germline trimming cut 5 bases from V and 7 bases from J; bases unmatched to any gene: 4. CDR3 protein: CASSPGGREKLFF. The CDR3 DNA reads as TGTGCCAGCAGCCCAGGGGGTCGTGAAAAACTGTTTTTT. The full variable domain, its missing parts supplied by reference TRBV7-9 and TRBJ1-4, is DTGVSQNPRHKITKRGQNVTFRCDPISEHNRLYWYRQTLGQGPEFLTYFQNEAQLEKSRLLSDRFSAERPKGSFSTLEIQRTEQGDSAMYLCASSPGGREKLFFGSGTQLSVL.